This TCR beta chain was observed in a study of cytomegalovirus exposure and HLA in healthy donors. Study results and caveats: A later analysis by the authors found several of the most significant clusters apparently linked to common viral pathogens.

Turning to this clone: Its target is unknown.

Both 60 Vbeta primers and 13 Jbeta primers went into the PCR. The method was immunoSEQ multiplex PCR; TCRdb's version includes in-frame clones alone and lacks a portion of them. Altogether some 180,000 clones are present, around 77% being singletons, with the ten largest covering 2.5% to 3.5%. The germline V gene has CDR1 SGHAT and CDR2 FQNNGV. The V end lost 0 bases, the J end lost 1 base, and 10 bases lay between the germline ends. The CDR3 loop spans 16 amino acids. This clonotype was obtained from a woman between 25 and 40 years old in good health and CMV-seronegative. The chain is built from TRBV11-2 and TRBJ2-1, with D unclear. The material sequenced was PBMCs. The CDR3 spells CASSLDPESSYNEQFF. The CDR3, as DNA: TGTGCCAGCAGCTTAGATCCAGAATCTTCCTACAATGAGCAGTTCTTC.